A single sample gave rise to the 27 T cell receptor beta chains below, sequenced in a study of Graves' ophthalmopathy and Graves' hyperthyroidism. For repertoire sequencing, the TCR beta CDR3 regions were amplified from RNA transcripts. HTBI-primed RT-PCR formed the first round, and a multiplex PCR formed the second. TCRdb ran MiXCR on the multiplex PCR reads and lists one entry per CDR3 protein. The data hold roughly 480,000 distinct CDR3 sequences, with approximately 15% observed a single time. What was sequenced was blood. The receptor set was obtained from a woman in her twenties or thirties with Graves' ophthalmopathy.

Notes on this clonotype: A much larger clone differs by one base, so this may be a read error. The rearrangement joins TRBV12-3 or TRBV12-4 to TRBJ2-2, with a possible D match to TRBD2 (6 bases). This CDR3 comprises 15 residues. The CDR3 sequence is CASTGGPGNAGELFF. In nucleotides, the CDR3 is TGTGCCAGCACCGGAGGGCCGGGGAACGCCGGGGAGCTGTTTTTT.

This rearrangement joins TRBV6-1 to TRBJ1-2; 9 bases agree with TRBD1. Unmatched junction bases numbered 15, after V lost 5 bases and J lost 8 bases. Looked up from germline, CDR1 is MNHNS and CDR2 is SASEGT. The CDR3 is made up of 16 amino acids. The CDR3 here is CASSQTAGQGVKGYTF. CDR3 nucleotide sequence: TGTGCCAGCAGTCAAACCGCGGGACAGGGTGTAAAGGGCTACACCTTC.

In its sample, this clonotype was seen many times. The V gene is TRBV19, the J gene TRBJ2-3; 10 positions agree with TRBD2. Trimming cost V 8 bases and J 4 bases; bases outside gene matches: 3. This CDR3 contains 13 residues. In germline, CDR1 is LNHDA, CDR2 SQIVND (reference sequence). CDR3 in DNA: TGTGCCAGTCGAACTAGCGGGGCAGATACGCAGTATTTT. Encoded protein: CASRTSGADTQYF.

This clonotype was observed a few times. The genes are TRBV5-1 and TRBJ2-5; 7 bases align to TRBD1. J gave up 4 bases and V 3 bases, and 24 bases lay outside the gene matches. This CDR3 has 20 residues. CDR1 is SGHRS, CDR2 YFSETQ, per germline. CDR3 in amino acids: CASSSVRDSSLPPERETQYF. DNA of the CDR3: TGCGCCAGCAGCTCCGTTAGGGACAGCTCTCTGCCCCCCGAAAGAGAGACCCAGTACTTC.

This clonotype was seen at least ten times. V usage is TRBV28 and J usage is TRBJ1-2; unclear D gene. Trimming removed 6 bases from V and 8 bases from J, with 13 bases in between. This CDR3 is built from 12 residues. In germline, CDR1 is MDHEN, CDR2 SYDVKM. Written as DNA, the CDR3 is TGTGCCAGCAGCCCCGGTGCTGACGGCTACACCTTC. This encodes CASSPGADGYTF.

The genes are TRBV20-1 and TRBJ2-5, with 12 positions matching TRBD2. The CDR3 consists of 14 residues. Germline assignment: CDR1 DFQATT and CDR2 SNEGSKA (reference sequence). J gave up 9 bases and V 5 bases, and 10 bases lay outside the gene matches. The CDR3 spells CSAPQMTSGGSQYF. The CDR3 DNA is TGCAGTGCTCCTCAAATGACTAGCGGGGGCTCCCAGTACTTC.

This clonotype was seen a handful of times. The chain uses TRBV30 and TRBJ2-5, with 7 bases aligning to TRBD1. Germline values: CDR1 GTSNPN, CDR2 SVGIG (reference sequence). Trimming cost V 5 bases and J 5 bases; bases outside gene matches: 2. This CDR3 has 11 residues. CDR3 nucleotide sequence: TGTGCCTGGGGGACAGACGAGACCCAGTACTTC. This gives the protein CAWGTDETQYF.

This clonotype was recorded at least ten times. This chain links TRBV6-1 with TRBJ1-2, with a weak D call TRBD1 (5 bases). Per germline, CDR1 MNHNS and CDR2 SASEGT. There are 13 residues in the CDR3. Trimming stripped 10 bases from V and 4 bases from J, with 16 bases between. CDR3 loop: CATSRGRSYGYTF. In DNA form, the CDR3 reads TGTGCCACCTCGAGGGGCCGATCCTATGGCTACACCTTC.

This clonotype was recorded many times. The chain couples TRBV15 to TRBJ1-2; D remains ambiguous. Germline CDR1 reads LNHNV; CDR2 reads YYDKDF (reference sequence). V lost 0 bases to trimming and J lost 6 bases, with 5 bases between them. The CDR3 loop spans 12 amino acids. In DNA, the CDR3 is TGTGCCACCAGCAGAGACAGGAATGGCTACACCTTC. Protein: CATSRDRNGYTF.

This clonotype was found many times. This rearrangement joins TRBV6-1 to TRBJ2-7; D uncertain. The germline CDR1 and CDR2 sequences are MNHNS and SASEGT. The CDR3 totals 14 residues. The V end lost 4 bases, the J end lost 4 bases, and 14 bases lay between the germline ends. This chain's CDR3 is CASSGTDSMYEQYF. CDR3 bases: TGTGCCAGCAGTGGGACCGATTCAATGTACGAGCAGTACTTC.

This clonotype has a count of ten or more. V usage is TRBV6-1 and J usage is TRBJ1-5; D gene unclear. Trimming stripped 2 bases from V and 6 bases from J, with 8 bases between. The CDR3 length is 13 residues. Germline V gene lookup returns CDR1 MNHNS and CDR2 SASEGT. The CDR3 loop reads CASSESRLQPQHF. The CDR3, as DNA: TGTGCCAGCAGTGAAAGTCGGCTTCAGCCCCAGCATTTT.

This clonotype was observed a few times. A read error may produce the germline difference seen at one junction end. The gene calls are TRBV28 and TRBJ2-4; 7 bases agree with TRBD1. From germline, CDR1 is MDHEN and CDR2 SYDVKM. CDR3 length: 15 residues. CDR3 bases: TGTGCCAGCAGTTTAATAGGGACAGCCGAAAACATTCAGTACTTC. Translated: CASSLIGTAENIQYF.

The genes are TRBV7-2 and TRBJ1-6; a possible D gene is TRBD1 (6 bases). Germline-derived CDR1 and CDR2 are SGHTA and FQGNSA. The CDR3 spans 17 residues. Trimming took off 5 bases at V and 9 bases at J, with 23 bases between the two ends. The CDR3 sequence is CASSPGGRGGLGSPLHF. The CDR3 nucleotides are TGTGCCAGCAGCCCCGGGGGTCGCGGGGGCCTCGGTTCACCCCTCCACTTT.

The table lists this clonotype with many counts. The chain links TRBV5-1 to TRBJ2-7; D is unresolved. Per the germline V gene, CDR1 is SGHRS and CDR2 is YFSETQ. Trimming removed 1 base from V and 3 bases from J, with 14 bases in between. The CDR3 is made up of 15 amino acids. This chain's CDR3 is CASSLKDQRSYEQYF. DNA for the CDR3: TGCGCCAGCAGCTTGAAAGACCAGAGGAGCTACGAGCAGTACTTC.

The sample holds many counts of this clonotype. The V gene is TRBV12-3 or TRBV12-4, the J gene TRBJ1-1; D gene uncertain. CDR3 size: 13 residues. The V gene lost 5 bases and the J gene lost 4 bases, with 11 bases spanning the gap. The CDR3 DNA sequence: TGTGCCAGCAGTCAGAGGGAGGGCACTGAAGCTTTCTTT. It yields the protein CASSQREGTEAFF.

This clonotype was picked up many times. The chain combines TRBV30 with TRBJ1-5; D ambiguous. CDR3 length equals 13 residues. Germline CDR1 GTSNPN, CDR2 SVGIG (reference sequence). V gave up 2 bases and J gave up 6 bases, with 11 bases separating them. The CDR3 sequence: CAWSSWESQPQHF. The CDR3 DNA follows: TGTGCCTGGAGTTCGTGGGAGTCTCAGCCCCAGCATTTT.

The chain has TRBV5-1 and TRBJ2-5; D is unresolved. The V and J ends lost 4 bases and 5 bases respectively, with 21 bases between them. The CDR3 totals 16 residues. CDR1 SGHRS and CDR2 YFSETQ come from the germline V gene. The CDR3 DNA sequence: TGCGCCAGCAGCCCGGACGCGGCCCCCGGATGGGAGACCCAGTACTTC. It specifies CASSPDAAPGWETQYF.

Many counts were recorded for this clonotype. J is TRBJ2-5 and V is TRBV5-1; D is undetermined. CDR3 size: 12 residues. The V end lost 3 bases, the J end lost 5 bases, and 8 bases lay between the germline ends. Germline V lookup: CDR1 SGHRS, CDR2 YFSETQ. DNA of the CDR3: TGCGCCAGCAGCTACACTCGGGAGACCCAGTACTTC. It translates to CASSYTRETQYF. The whole variable domain, filled in from reference TRBV5-1 and TRBJ2-5, reads KAGVTQTPRYLIKTRGQQVTLSCSPISGHRSVSWYQQTPGQGLQFLFEYFSETQRNKGNFPGRFSGRQFSNSRSEMNVSTLELGDSALYLCASSYTRETQYFGPGTRLLVL.

Many counts were recorded for this clonotype. J is TRBJ1-2 and V is TRBV27, with D possibly matching TRBD1 (6 bases). The V and J ends lost 7 bases and 8 bases respectively, with 17 bases between them. CDR1 is MNHEY, CDR2 SMNVEV, per germline (reference sequence). CDR3 length equals 13 residues. The CDR3 DNA is TGTGCCAGCACCCAGGACAGAGCTGAGGGCTACACCTTC. This encodes CASTQDRAEGYTF.

This chain connects TRBV18 to TRBJ2-5; 8 bases agree with TRBD1. Germline V gene lookup returns CDR1 KGHSH and CDR2 LQKENI. The V gene end was trimmed by 2 bases and the J gene end by 3 bases; junction bases not matched to a gene: 2. This CDR3 comprises 14 residues. Here the CDR3 reads CASSPLDREETQYF. DNA for the CDR3: TGTGCCAGCTCACCATTGGACAGGGAAGAGACCCAGTACTTC.

J is TRBJ1-1 and V is TRBV7-3; perhaps TRBD1 as D (5 bases). V shed 4 bases and J shed 4 bases, with 13 bases lying between them. The CDR3 totals 14 residues. Germline V gene sequence: CDR1 SGHTA, CDR2 FQGTGA. The CDR3 region is CASSSGPQGTEAFF. The CDR3 DNA follows: TGTGCCAGCAGCTCGGGCCCTCAGGGCACTGAAGCTTTCTTT.

At least ten counts were recorded for this clonotype. This chain connects TRBV15 to TRBJ1-3; D is ambiguous. CDR3 length: 17 amino acids. Trimming left V 0 bases short and J 0 bases short, with 12 bases between. CDR1 LNHNV and CDR2 YYDKDF come from the germline V gene (reference sequence). The CDR3 DNA is TGTGCCACCAGCAGAGATTGGCGTTCCGTCTCTGGAAACACCATATATTTT. Translating gives CATSRDWRSVSGNTIYF.

This clonotype was counted at least ten times. The chain links TRBV5-1 to TRBJ1-1, with a tentative D call TRBD1 (6 bases). V was pared by 4 bases and J by 4 bases, with 17 bases between. Germline lookup yields CDR1 SGHRS and CDR2 YFSETQ. There are 15 residues in the CDR3. CDR3 region: CASSPGTIELTEAFF. The CDR3 nucleotides are TGCGCCAGCAGCCCCGGGACAATTGAGCTCACTGAAGCTTTCTTT.

This clonotype was seen repeatedly, ten times or more. This chain connects TRBV11-2 to TRBJ2-4; perhaps D is TRBD1 or TRBD2 (5 bases each). CDR1 and CDR2 from the germline V gene are SGHAT and FQNNGV. This CDR3 spans 15 amino acids. Trimming took 3 bases from V and 1 from J, leaving 10 bases between them. CDR3 in amino acids: CASSFSEGAKNIQYF. The CDR3 DNA sequence: TGTGCCAGCAGCTTCAGCGAGGGGGCCAAAAACATTCAGTACTTC.

This clonotype was seen ten or more times. The V gene is TRBV9, the J gene TRBJ2-7; 11 bases fit TRBD1. Germline V gene data show CDR1 as SGDLS and CDR2 as YYNGEE. The CDR3 contains 15 residues. Trimming at V came to 6 bases and at J to 3 bases, leaving 8 bases not matched to a gene. CDR3 in amino acids: CASNAGTGGGYEQYF. CDR3 bases: TGTGCCAGCAACGCCGGGACAGGGGGAGGCTACGAGCAGTACTTC.

On this clonotype: The missing conserved phenylalanine or tryptophan at the end of this CDR3 makes a read error likely. This sequence joins TRBV28 and TRBJ1-5; 7 bases line up with TRBD1. The CDR3 has 17 residues. In germline, CDR1 is MDHEN, CDR2 SYDVKM. The V segment lost 3 bases and the J segment 2 bases; nucleotides outside the gene matches: 10. The chain's CDR3 is CASSFQQGWYGNQPQHL. CDR3 DNA sequence: TGTGCCAGCAGTTTCCAACAGGGGTGGTATGGCAATCAGCCCCAGCATCTT.

This clonotype was detected ten times or more. The chain combines TRBV5-6 with TRBJ2-7; tentatively, D is TRBD1 or TRBD2 (5 bases each). The CDR3 runs 15 residues. Germline CDR1 SGHDT, CDR2 YYEEEE. Trimming cost V 5 bases and J 3 bases, with 18 bases left between them. The CDR3 here is CASSTGPRIGYEQYF. The CDR3 region has the DNA TGTGCCAGCAGTACGGGACCCAGAATTGGCTACGAGCAGTACTTC.